This note documents a single T cell receptor (beta chain) sequence. Antigen unknown. TRB rearrangements spanning V, D and J were amplified using mixed TRB-A/B primers. In TCRdb, the multiplex PCR reads were re-called with MiXCR into one record per CDR3 protein. The sample consists of some 9,600 distinct CDR3 sequences, 40% of them appearing once. This entry belongs to a study of T cell repertoires in aging, cancer and after chemotherapy. Study results and caveats: In each cancer cohort, median generation probability increased across chemotherapy, suggesting thymic output rebounded.

Peripheral blood genomic DNA, not sorted cells or RNA, was the template. The specimen was blood. This TCR derives from a human donor in good health.

The CDR3 is CASSPEVGFSGNTIYF. The CDR3 DNA reads TGTGCCAGCAGCCCCGAGGTGGGTTTTTCTGGAAACACCATATATTTT. This rearrangement joins TRBV12-3 or TRBV12-4 to TRBJ1-3, with D unclear. The CDR3 is made up of 16 amino acids. V lost 6 bases, J lost 1 base, and 16 bases lay in between.